These T cell receptor beta chains were read from a single sample in a study of blood T cell repertoires in COVID-19. The table came from immunoSEQ multiplex PCR; TCRdb's copy has only in-frame clones and leaves some out. The sample records a few hundred thousand clones, about 85% being singletons. The sequencing sample was made of PBMCs or T cells enriched from blood (not recorded which). The receptors here all came from a woman younger than 45 who had recovered from COVID-19. The CDR3 runs from the conserved cysteine through the conserved F or W. D genes are given only for firm matches. Clone size appears in some rows only: once, few, many, or a class for an expanded clone.

j_call,d_call,v_call,clone_size,cdr3_aa,cdr3_nt
TRBJ2-7,.,TRBV7-2,.,CASSFRWGDDEQYF,TGTGCCAGCAGCTTTAGGTGGGGGGACGACGAGCAGTACTTC
TRBJ1-6,TRBD1,TRBV27,.,CASTGVGQRGNSPLHF,TGTGCCAGCACCGGTGTGGGACAGCGTGGTAATTCACCCCTCCACTTT
TRBJ1-2,TRBD1,TRBV5-1,.,CASSATGQGDNYGYTF,TGCGCCAGCAGCGCAACCGGACAGGGGGACAACTATGGCTACACCTTC
TRBJ2-6,.,TRBV19,.,CASARGSGANVLTF,TGTGCCAGCGCCCGGGGGTCCGGGGCCAACGTCCTGACTTTC
TRBJ2-1,TRBD2,TRBV7-2,.,CASSRLAGGYNEQFF,TGTGCCAGCAGTCGACTAGCGGGGGGATACAATGAGCAGTTCTTC
TRBJ1-2,TRBD1,TRBV5-4,.,CASGQQGASPNYGYTF,TGTGCCAGCGGCCAACAGGGGGCCTCTCCTAACTATGGCTACACCTTC
TRBJ1-2,.,TRBV5-1,.,CASSLGGRDYGYTF,TGCGCCAGCAGCTTAGGCGGCAGGGACTATGGCTACACCTTC
TRBJ1-2,.,TRBV5-1,.,CASSLARGYGYTF,TGCGCCAGCAGCTTGGCCAGGGGTTATGGCTACACCTTC
TRBJ1-1,TRBD1,TRBV7-8,.,CASSPRGLNTEAFF,TGTGCCAGCAGCCCCAGGGGGTTGAACACTGAAGCTTTCTTT
TRBJ1-5,TRBD1,TRBV7-2,.,CASSSRGLNQPQHF,TGTGCCAGCAGCTCCAGGGGGCTCAATCAGCCCCAGCATTTT
TRBJ2-2,.,TRBV7-9,.,CASSLLRQLGTGELFF,TGTGCCAGCAGCTTACTACGACAGCTAGGCACCGGGGAGCTGTTTTTT
TRBJ1-2,.,TRBV5-1,few,CASSPDRVYGYTF,TGCGCCAGCAGCCCAGACAGAGTTTATGGCTACACCTTC
TRBJ1-6,.,TRBV11-2,.,CASSSKGVSPLHF,TGTGCCAGCAGCTCCAAGGGGGTTTCACCCCTCCACTTT
TRBJ1-1,.,TRBV3-1/TRBV3-2,.,CASSQPLWRRGSRNTEAFF,TGTGCCAGCAGCCAGCCCCTGTGGAGAAGGGGGAGTAGGAACACTGAAGCTTTCTTT
TRBJ2-1,.,TRBV28,once,CASLNLGLYNNEQFF,TGTGCCAGCCTGAACCTAGGACTCTATAACAATGAGCAGTTCTTC
TRBJ1-5,.,TRBV21-1,.,CASSRSDRVVNQPQHF,TGTGCCAGCAGCAGATCCGACAGGGTGGTCAATCAGCCCCAGCATTTT
TRBJ1-4,.,TRBV2,once,CASSDLTGEKLFF,TGTGCCAGCAGTGATTTAACGGGTGAAAAACTGTTTTTT
TRBJ2-3,.,TRBV5-1,.,CASTSTDTQYF,TGCGCCAGCACGAGCACAGATACGCAGTATTTT
TRBJ1-4,TRBD1,TRBV27,.,CASSLGQGREKLFF,TGTGCCAGCAGCTTAGGACAGGGGCGCGAAAAACTGTTTTTT
TRBJ2-5,TRBD2,TRBV5-8,.,CASSYGLAGSQETQYF,TGTGCCAGCAGCTATGGACTAGCGGGGTCCCAAGAGACCCAGTACTTC
TRBJ2-5,.,TRBV30,.,CAWSVQAGLLETQYF,TGTGCCTGGAGTGTACAGGCGGGGTTACTCGAGACCCAGTACTTC
TRBJ1-1,.,TRBV29-1,once,CSVQGVKQGRGNTEAFF,TGCAGCGTCCAAGGGGTAAAACAGGGCAGGGGGAACACTGAAGCTTTCTTT
TRBJ2-6,.,TRBV10-3,.,CAITGGGSGANVLTF,TGTGCCATCACCGGAGGAGGTTCTGGGGCCAACGTCCTGACTTTC
TRBJ2-3,TRBD1,TRBV24-1,.,CATSDSGTGRADTQYF,TGTGCCACCAGTGACTCCGGGACAGGGAGGGCAGATACGCAGTATTTT
TRBJ2-5,.,TRBV5-6,.,CASSFGGTKETQYF,TGTGCCAGCAGCTTTGGAGGCACCAAAGAGACCCAGTACTTC
TRBJ1-1,.,TRBV5-3,.,CARSFAPGFSTEAFF,TGTGCCAGAAGCTTCGCCCCGGGGTTTAGCACTGAAGCTTTCTTT
TRBJ1-1,.,TRBV12-3/TRBV12-4,.,CASSPYRHSEAFF,TGTGCCAGCAGCCCGTACCGACACTCTGAAGCTTTCTTT
TRBJ1-5,.,TRBV7-9,few,CASSSGGAQHF,TGTGCCAGCAGCTCCGGAGGGGCCCAGCATTTT
TRBJ1-2,TRBD1,TRBV12-3/TRBV12-4,.,CASSLGSGQGNTF,TGTGCCAGCAGTTTAGGGTCGGGACAGGGAAACACCTTC
TRBJ1-2,.,TRBV7-2,.,CASSLQSYYGYTF,TGTGCCAGCAGCTTACAGTCCTACTATGGCTACACCTTC